These 21 T cell receptor beta chains were all obtained from the same sample, sequenced in a study of blood T cell repertoires in COVID-19. Repertoires were generated with immunoSEQ multiplex PCR, while TCRdb's copy carries only in-frame clones and drops some. The table lists 170,000 or so clones, about 89% of them singletons. The sequenced sample consisted of peripheral blood. The source is a man between 18 and 29 years old who had recovered from COVID-19.

The V and J genes are TRBV4-1 and TRBJ2-7; D gene uncertain. Trimming left V 1 base short and J 0 bases short, with 10 bases between. The CDR3 extends over 15 amino acids. Germline lookup yields CDR1 MGHRA and CDR2 YSYEKL. The CDR3 DNA follows: TGCGCCAGCAGCCAAGGCCCCAGCGTCTCCTACGAGCAGTACTTC. This codes for CASSQGPSVSYEQYF.

J is TRBJ1-1 and V is TRBV19; D not resolved. This CDR3 has 13 residues. Germline V CDR1 and CDR2: LNHDA, SQIVND (reference sequence). V was shortened by 7 bases and J by 4 bases, with 13 bases between the two germline ends. CDR3 in amino acids: CASTLDRGTEAFF. The DNA for the CDR3 is TGTGCCAGTACCTTGGATCGGGGCACTGAAGCTTTCTTT.

This chain joins TRBV5-1 and TRBJ2-7; 11 positions agree with TRBD1. The CDR3 spans 13 residues. J was trimmed by 9 bases and V by 0 bases; bases with no gene match: 2. Germline V CDR1 and CDR2: SGHRS, YFSETQ. The CDR3 region is CASSLDGTGGQYF. The CDR3 region has the DNA TGCGCCAGCAGCTTGGATGGGACAGGGGGGCAGTACTTC.

This clone showed up just once. V is TRBV29-1 and J is TRBJ2-7; 8 bases are shared with TRBD2. In germline, CDR1 is SQVTM, CDR2 ANQGSEA. This CDR3 contains 15 residues. The J segment lost 3 bases and the V segment lost 0 bases, leaving 7 bases of the junction unmatched. The CDR3 loop is CSVEEPRSGSYEQYF. DNA of the CDR3: TGCAGCGTTGAAGAACCTAGAAGCGGGAGCTACGAGCAGTACTTC.

This clone was observed a handful of times. The rearrangement links TRBV27 to TRBJ2-7; tentative D call: TRBD1 (6 bases). Germline loops: CDR1 MNHEY, CDR2 SMNVEV (reference sequence). The CDR3 has 14 residues. V gave up 5 bases and J gave up 3 bases, with 14 bases separating them. The CDR3 is CASSRDAGVYEQYF. For the CDR3, the DNA is TGTGCCAGCAGTAGAGACGCAGGGGTCTACGAGCAGTACTTC.

This sequence joins TRBV28 and TRBJ1-6; no clear D gene. The CDR3 is 11 amino acids. CDR1 is MDHEN and CDR2 is SYDVKM in the germline V gene. The germline V and J ends were trimmed by 7 bases and 5 bases, with 3 bases remaining between them. The CDR3 protein is CASNNNSPLHF. The CDR3 nucleotides are TGTGCCAGCAATAATAATTCACCCCTCCACTTT.

The chain uses TRBV3-1 (or the pseudogene TRBV3-2) and TRBJ2-7; weak D call: TRBD1 (6 bases). This CDR3 spans 14 amino acids. CDR1 LGHDT and CDR2 YNNKEL come from the germline V gene (reference sequence). V was clipped by 9 bases and J by 2 bases, with 17 bases between them. CDR3 DNA sequence: TGTGCCAGTATAAAGTCAACAGGGCCCTACGAGCAGTACTTC. It encodes CASIKSTGPYEQYF.

The chain carries TRBV7-8 and TRBJ1-3; 7 bases line up with TRBD1. The CDR3 consists of 15 residues. The junction had 4 bases not matched to a gene; V was cut back by 1 base and J by 4 bases. Germline assignment: CDR1 SGHVS and CDR2 FQNEAQ. CDR3 sequence (DNA): TGTGCCAGCAGCTTAGAAGGGGGCATCGGAAACACCATATATTTT. Its protein is CASSLEGGIGNTIYF. Combining the CDR3 with reference TRBV7-8 and TRBJ1-3 gives the whole variable domain GAGVSQSPRYKVAKRGQDVALRCDPISGHVSLFWYQQALGQGPEFLTYFQNEAQLDKSGLPSDRFFAERPEGSVSTLKIQRTQQEDSAVYLCASSLEGGIGNTIYFGEGSWLTVV.

The CDR3 reads CASSPHETAGNTIYF. CDR3 DNA sequence: TGTGCCAGCAGCCCCCACGAAACAGCTGGAAACACCATATATTTT. The gene calls are TRBV7-2 and TRBJ1-3; D remains ambiguous. Looked up from germline, CDR1 is SGHTA and CDR2 is FQGNSA. This CDR3 is 15 amino acids long. Trimming stripped 5 bases from V and 2 bases from J, with 13 bases between.

This chain links TRBV11-2 with TRBJ2-7; 13 bases fit TRBD2. Germline CDR1 reads SGHAT; CDR2 reads FQNNGV. The CDR3 is made up of 18 amino acids. The junction had 9 bases not matched to a gene; V was cut back by 2 bases and J by 2 bases. The CDR3 is CASSLKLAGGPGTYEQYF. CDR3 DNA sequence: TGTGCCAGCAGCTTAAAACTAGCGGGAGGGCCCGGGACCTACGAGCAGTACTTC.

CDR3 nucleotides: TGCGCCAGCAGCTTGGTATCAGGTAGCTCTGGGGCCAACGTCCTGACTTTC. Translated, it gives CASSLVSGSSGANVLTF. This chain uses TRBV5-1 with TRBJ2-6; D gene unclear. CDR1 is SGHRS, CDR2 YFSETQ, per germline. The CDR3 runs 17 residues. V was cut by 0 bases and J by 0 bases, with 10 bases left in between.

V gene TRBV4-3 combines with J gene TRBJ2-7; TRBD2 matches at 9 bases. This CDR3 region has 16 residues. Trimming at V came to 4 bases and at J to 1 base, leaving 8 bases not matched to a gene. In germline, CDR1 is LGHNA, CDR2 YSLEER. The CDR3 loop is CASSPGWAGGSYEQYF. In DNA, the CDR3 is TGCGCCAGCAGCCCCGGTTGGGCGGGAGGGTCCTACGAGCAGTACTTC.

The chain joins TRBV7-9 to TRBJ2-3; 7 bases map to TRBD1. The V gene end was trimmed by 5 bases and the J gene end by 2 bases; junction bases not matched to a gene: 13. The CDR3 loop spans 17 amino acids. The germline CDR1 and CDR2 sequences are SEHNR and FQNEAQ (reference sequence). The CDR3 protein is CASSPTGQLYLTDTQYF. The CDR3 coding sequence is TGTGCCAGCAGCCCGACGGGACAGTTGTACCTCACAGATACGCAGTATTTT.

This chain joins TRBV7-9 and TRBJ2-1; maybe TRBD2 (6 bases). Looked up from germline, CDR1 is SEHNR and CDR2 is FQNEAQ (reference sequence). The V end was cut by 4 bases, the J end by 7 bases, with 14 bases between. The length of the CDR3 is 14 residues. CDR3 protein: CASSSPGLDNEQFF. In nucleotides, the CDR3 is TGTGCCAGCAGCTCACCGGGACTGGATAATGAGCAGTTCTTC.

The rearrangement links TRBV5-8 to TRBJ1-4; weak D call: TRBD1 (5 bases). The CDR3 loop spans 15 amino acids. Germline values: CDR1 SGHTS, CDR2 YDEGEE. V was clipped by 4 bases and J by 7 bases, with 17 bases between them. The CDR3 is CASSQDGGGIEKLFF. The CDR3 DNA sequence: TGTGCCAGCAGCCAGGACGGGGGAGGGATTGAAAAACTGTTTTTT.

The J gene is TRBJ2-2, the V gene TRBV24-1; D might be TRBD1 (5 bases). The CDR3 is made up of 12 amino acids. CDR1 is KGHDR, CDR2 SFDVKD, per germline. V dropped 2 bases and J dropped 8 bases, with 5 bases sitting between them. The CDR3 DNA is TGTGCCACCAGTGATTCAGGGGGGGAGCTGTTTTTT. Residues: CATSDSGGELFF.

J is TRBJ2-6 and V is TRBV4-3; weak D call: TRBD2 (6 bases). Trimming took 6 bases from V and 4 from J, leaving 22 bases between them. The CDR3 has 18 amino acids. Germline V gives CDR1 LGHNA, CDR2 YSLEER. CDR3 in DNA: TGCGCCAGCAGTCCGACCGGGACTCTTTTTCTAGGGGCCAACGTCCTGACTTTC. Amino acid sequence: CASSPTGTLFLGANVLTF.

The rearrangement links TRBV18 to TRBJ2-1; D is unclear. Germline-derived CDR1 and CDR2 are KGHSH and LQKENI. The CDR3 runs to 15 residues. Trimming took off 3 bases at V and 7 bases at J, with 16 bases between the two ends. The CDR3 is CASSPLPKSLNEQFF. The CDR3 DNA is TGTGCCAGCTCACCCCTCCCTAAGTCTTTGAATGAGCAGTTCTTC.

The rearrangement uses TRBV15 and TRBJ1-1; 9 nucleotides agree with TRBD1. V was pared by 2 bases and J by 7 bases, with 8 bases of the junction left unmatched. The CDR3 spans 15 residues. CDR1 is LNHNV, CDR2 YYDKDF, per germline (reference sequence). The CDR3 region is CATSRLPTGGLEAFF. The CDR3 DNA is TGTGCCACCAGCAGACTCCCGACAGGGGGTCTTGAAGCTTTCTTT.

V is TRBV2 and J is TRBJ2-7; D is possibly TRBD2 (5 bases). The CDR3 spans 13 residues. Germline V gives CDR1 SNHLY, CDR2 FYNNEI. Trimming removed 6 bases from V and 2 bases from J, with 11 bases in between. Written as DNA, the CDR3 is TGTGCCAGCAGGAGGACTCTCACCTACGAGCAGTACTTC. Its translation: CASRRTLTYEQYF.

This sequence joins TRBV5-1 and TRBJ2-7; no clear D gene. The length of the CDR3 is 14 residues. In germline, CDR1 is SGHRS, CDR2 YFSETQ. V was trimmed by 1 base and J by 4 bases, leaving 12 bases between them. The CDR3 sequence is CASSLHLELYEQYF. CDR3 nucleotide sequence: TGCGCCAGCAGCTTGCACCTAGAATTGTACGAGCAGTACTTC. The complete variable domain, with remaining parts taken from reference TRBV5-1 and TRBJ2-7, reads KAGVTQTPRYLIKTRGQQVTLSCSPISGHRSVSWYQQTPGQGLQFLFEYFSETQRNKGNFPGRFSGRQFSNSRSEMNVSTLELGDSALYLCASSLHLELYEQYFGPGTRLTVT.